This T cell receptor beta chain was retrieved from a study of blood T cell repertoires in COVID-19. The ends were cut back, 6 bases at V and 9 bases at J, with 14 bases in the middle. Looked up from germline, CDR1 is DFQATT and CDR2 is SNEGSKA (reference sequence). The CDR3 is 11 residues long. The method was immunoSEQ multiplex PCR; TCRdb's version includes in-frame clones alone and lacks a portion of them. The sample contains 200,000 to 300,000 clones, roughly 86% of which appear only once. The sequenced sample consisted of peripheral blood. The chain joins TRBV20-1 to TRBJ2-5, with TRBD2 as a possible D gene (6 bases). This TCR was sampled from a man older than 75 with acute or convalescent COVID-19. The CDR3, as DNA: TGCAGTGCCTCGACTAGTAATTCCCAGTACTTC. The encoded protein is CSASTSNSQYF.